This TCR beta chain was recovered during a study of T cells expressing NK-cell markers (dated by TCRdb to the early 2020s). The study in broad terms: Fewer than ten donors provided sorted CD3+CD56+NKG2C+, CD3+CD56+NKG2C- and CD3+CD56-NKG2C+ T-cell subsets, whose TCR beta-chain repertoires were profiled. The libraries were sequenced on Illumina HiSeq 2000/2500, MiSeq or NextSeq, producing 2 x 150 bp reads. All eight donors whose samples were sequenced were randomly selected healthy volunteers, three of them men and five women. Of the eight sequenced donors, seven were found to be HCMV-seropositive and one was found to be HCMV-seronegative.

HCMV-specific IgG was detected in serum with a commercial ELISA kit to determine HCMV serostatus. Peripheral blood mononuclear cells were isolated from blood by Ficoll density gradient centrifugation. CDR1 is given as ENHRY and CDR2 as SYGVKD, both from the germline V gene. The CDR3, cysteine through phenylalanine, is 15 amino acids long. Only the protein sequence is given. Sequencing relied on an Illumina HiSeq 2000. TCR beta cDNA libraries were made by 5'RACE template switching that added a universal primer site and unique molecular identifiers. Synthesis of cDNA was primed from the TCR beta constant segment and was followed by two consecutive PCR amplification steps. The original methods were these. Reads were demultiplexed and grouped by UMI with MIGEC, and clonotypes were assembled and quantified with MiTCR. To exclude erroneous sequences, only TCR cDNA sequences supported by at least two reads were retained. The tcR package was used for downstream repertoire analysis, and clonotypes were matched between fractions using CDR3 nucleotide sequence together with V segment. VDJmatch was used to annotate antigen specificity against VDJdb, with one amino acid substitution allowed in CDR3. The reads went through TCRdb reprocessing, and each CDR3 protein sequence gets one entry with no DNA. The V and J calls come from TCRdb's annotation, not from the publication. The sample table includes a few hundred thousand distinct CDR3 sequences. About 0.39% of the sample rests with the top ten.

Summary of the overall study and its limitations: In six donors, the dominant CD3+CD56+NKG2C+ clonotypes ranked among the top 10 CD8+ clonotypes, making up about 1.0-8% of CD8+ T cells. Those dominant clonotypes were again the most abundant among CD3+CD56-NKG2C+ cells in several donors, at about 25-60.1%. Whether the expanded NKG2C-expressing T cell clones were specific for HCMV antigens was left unclear.

On this clonotype itself: There is no known antigen for this receptor.

The sample consisted of blood T cells: a sorted CD56 or NKG2C T cell subset, CD4+ or CD8+ T cells, or bulk PBMC T cells (not recorded which). The TCR was taken from a man aged 18 to 29 in good health. Donor details come from another sample of the same person, matched by shared clones. The chain is encoded by TRBV10-3 joined to TRBJ2-6. The CDR3 region: CAISDSSSGANVLTF.